Presented here are 27 T cell receptor beta chains from one specimen sequenced in a study of response to subunit inactivated influenza vaccine. From the RT-PCR reads, TCRdb called clonotypes with MiXCR, one entry per CDR3 protein. The sample has almost 250,000 distinct CDR3 sequences; more than 10% are singletons. Specimen: non-naive T cells sorted from PBMCs, collected 14 to 15 days before vaccination. The receptor set was obtained from a man aged 45 to 65 who received an inactivated influenza vaccine.

This clonotype was recorded a few times. The rearrangement uses TRBV20-1 and TRBJ2-7; a weak D match, TRBD2 (5 bases). The germline V gene has CDR1 DFQATT and CDR2 SNEGSKA (reference sequence). Between the trimmed V and J ends, which lost 6 bases and 3 bases, there was a span of 18 bases. CDR3 length: 14 residues. Here the CDR3 reads CSAEGQASFYEQYF. CDR3 DNA sequence: TGCAGTGCCGAGGGTCAGGCATCATTCTACGAGCAGTACTTC.

In nucleotides, the CDR3 is TGCAGCGTTGTAGGACTAGCGGCCTCCTACAATGAGCAGTTCTTC. This translates into CSVVGLAASYNEQFF. This chain connects TRBV29-1 to TRBJ2-1, with TRBD2 matching 10 bases. V was pared by 4 bases and J by 0 bases, with 3 bases of the junction left unmatched. The CDR3 is 15 amino acids. The germline gives CDR1 SQVTM, CDR2 ANQGSEA.

This clonotype was picked up a small number of times. The chain uses TRBV7-8 and TRBJ2-4, with 8 bases matching TRBD1. This CDR3 contains 16 residues. The V gene end was trimmed by 1 base and the J gene end by 0 bases; junction bases not matched to a gene: 2. Germline V gene sequence: CDR1 SGHVS, CDR2 FQNEAQ. The CDR3 protein is CASSLVGTGAKNIQYF. The DNA of the CDR3 is TGTGCCAGCAGCTTAGTGGGGACAGGAGCCAAAAACATTCAGTACTTC.

CDR3 in amino acids: CAISGQEPHQPQHF. As DNA, the CDR3 is TGTGCCATCAGCGGACAGGAGCCGCATCAGCCCCAGCATTTT. The rearrangement joins TRBV10-3 to TRBJ1-5; TRBD1 matches 7 bases. Germline V lookup: CDR1 ENHRY, CDR2 SYGVKD. This CDR3 spans 14 amino acids. V lost 6 bases, J lost 5 bases, and 7 bases stayed unmatched.

This clonotype was counted between two and nine times. The J gene is TRBJ2-5, the V gene TRBV11-2; D tentatively reads TRBD1 or TRBD2 (6 bases each). The CDR3 consists of 16 residues. The germline V gene encodes CDR1 SGHAT and CDR2 FQNNGV. The V end was cut by 1 base, the J end by 4 bases, with 16 bases between. The CDR3 DNA follows: TGTGCCAGCAGCTTAGTACAGGGAGGTGTTTTAGAGACCCAGTACTTC. Protein product: CASSLVQGGVLETQYF.

The chain has TRBV7-2 and TRBJ2-1; the D call may be TRBD1 or TRBD2 (5 bases each). V was shortened by 1 base and J by 4 bases, with 11 bases between the two germline ends. The CDR3 contains 15 residues. Germline V lookup: CDR1 SGHTA, CDR2 FQGNSA. CDR3 amino acids: CASSLESREYNEQFF. CDR3 nucleotide sequence: TGTGCCAGCAGCTTAGAATCCAGGGAGTACAATGAGCAGTTCTTC.

This clonotype showed up just a few times. V usage is TRBV20-1 and J usage is TRBJ2-7; D remains ambiguous. CDR1 is DFQATT and CDR2 is SNEGSKA in the germline V gene (reference sequence). The CDR3 loop spans 13 amino acids. Deletions cut 6 bases from V and 0 bases from J, with 12 bases between. CDR3 in amino acids: CSALTGLSYEQYF. CDR3 bases: TGCAGTGCCCTTACGGGCCTCTCCTACGAGCAGTACTTC.

The genes are TRBV3-1 and TRBJ2-5; D is unresolved. The germline CDR1 and CDR2 sequences are LGHDT and YNNKEL (reference sequence). The CDR3 extends over 14 amino acids. The V end was cut by 0 bases, the J end by 5 bases, with 10 bases between. The DNA of the CDR3 is TGTGCCAGCAGCCAAGAATATCGCCTGGAGACCCAGTACTTC. Its protein is CASSQEYRLETQYF.

This clonotype was picked up a small number of times. The chain carries TRBV7-6 and TRBJ2-2; D perhaps matches TRBD1 (5 bases). The CDR3 contains 13 residues. From germline, CDR1 is SGHVS and CDR2 FNYEAQ. With 5 bases removed from V and 7 bases from J, the gap between germline ends came to 11 bases. DNA for the CDR3: TGTGCCAGCAGCGGGTGGGGCCACGGGGAGCTGTTTTTT. Its translation is CASSGWGHGELFF.

This clonotype was counted many times. The chain uses TRBV4-3 and TRBJ2-3; D is uncertain. Germline lookup yields CDR1 LGHNA and CDR2 YSLEER. Trimming removed 2 bases at V and 4 bases at J, with 10 bases between. The CDR3 is 14 residues long. Here the CDR3 reads CASSQSYFADTQYF. The CDR3 region has the DNA TGCGCCAGCAGCCAATCTTATTTCGCAGATACGCAGTATTTT.

V usage is TRBV7-2 and J usage is TRBJ2-3; 9 bases match TRBD2. The CDR3 is made up of 15 amino acids. Germline-derived CDR1 and CDR2 are SGHTA and FQGNSA. V lost 7 bases and J lost 1; bases outside the gene matches: 6. This CDR3 is CASKPAGGGTDTQYF. For the CDR3, the DNA is TGTGCCAGCAAACCAGCGGGGGGTGGCACAGATACGCAGTATTTT.

The V call is TRBV20-1, the J call TRBJ2-1, with D perhaps TRBD1 or TRBD2 (5 bases each). The germline gives CDR1 DFQATT, CDR2 SNEGSKA (reference sequence). The CDR3 is 16 residues long. With 1 base removed from V and 5 bases from J, the gap between germline ends came to 18 bases. The CDR3 DNA reads TGCAGTGCTAGAGGTCGTCGGATGGGGGTGAACAATGAGCAGTTCTTC. Its translation: CSARGRRMGVNNEQFF.

The chain uses TRBV7-6 and TRBJ2-2, with TRBD2 matching over 15 bases. V lost 4 bases to trimming and J lost 0 bases; unmatched junction nucleotides: 9. This CDR3 has 20 amino acids. CDR1 and CDR2 (germline): SGHVS, FNYEAQ. CDR3 bases: TGTGCCAGCAGCTCTACCCCGGGACTAGCGGGGGGCCCGAACACCGGGGAGCTGTTTTTT. It is translated as CASSSTPGLAGGPNTGELFF.

This clonotype was counted a few times. The rearrangement joins TRBV12-5 to TRBJ2-4, with D possibly TRBD1 on 6 matching bases. Trimming removed 7 bases from V and 1 base from J, with 17 bases in between. The length of the CDR3 is 16 residues. From germline, CDR1 is LGHNT and CDR2 FRNRAP. DNA for the CDR3: TGTGCTAGTGTCCTGGGAACAGGGAAGGCCAAAAACATTCAGTACTTC. Protein sequence: CASVLGTGKAKNIQYF. Full variable domain (remainder filled in from reference TRBV12-5 and TRBJ2-4): DARVTQTPRHKVTEMGQEVTMRCQPILGHNTVFWYRQTMMQGLELLAYFRNRAPLDDSGMPKDRFSAEMPDATLATLKIQPSEPRDSAVYFCASVLGTGKAKNIQYFGAGTRLSVL.

This clonotype was found a few times. This chain uses TRBV20-1 with TRBJ1-5, with D maybe TRBD1 (6 bases). This CDR3 comprises 14 residues. Germline V gene sequence: CDR1 DFQATT, CDR2 SNEGSKA (reference sequence). The germline V and J ends were trimmed by 5 bases and 10 bases, with 21 bases remaining between them. The CDR3 bases are TGCAGTGCTTCCGGGACACCAAAGAAGGAACCCCAGCATTTT. It yields the protein CSASGTPKKEPQHF.

The CDR3 spells CASSSTAGETQYF. In DNA form, the CDR3 reads TGTGCCAGCAGCTCCACAGCGGGAGAGACCCAGTACTTC. The rearrangement links TRBV7-8 to TRBJ2-5, with a weak D call TRBD2 (6 bases). This CDR3 region has 13 residues. V was cut by 4 bases and J by 4 bases, with 10 bases left in between. Germline CDR1 and CDR2: SGHVS and FQNEAQ.

V usage is TRBV20-1 and J usage is TRBJ2-5; the D is unclear. CDR3 size: 14 residues. Trimming took off 1 base at V and 2 bases at J, with 11 bases between the two ends. Looked up from germline, CDR1 is DFQATT and CDR2 is SNEGSKA (reference sequence). In DNA, the CDR3 is TGCAGTGCTAGAGCGGACCTTCTTCAAGAGACCCAGTACTTC. Amino acid sequence: CSARADLLQETQYF.

This clonotype was counted between two and nine times. The chain carries TRBV5-1 and TRBJ2-3; D is perhaps TRBD2 (5 bases). Germline values: CDR1 SGHRS, CDR2 YFSETQ. This CDR3 has 18 residues. V was clipped by 4 bases and J by 0 bases, with 21 bases between them. This chain's CDR3 is CASSPHRRSGASTDTQYF. The CDR3 nucleotides are TGCGCCAGCAGCCCCCATCGGCGGAGCGGAGCCAGCACAGATACGCAGTATTTT.

This clonotype came up a few times. The chain uses TRBV12-2 and TRBJ2-5; TRBD2 reflects the table's D call only, with no check against the DNA. TRBV12-2 is flagged as a pseudogene. The length of the CDR3 is 16 residues. CDR3 in amino acids: CASRCIHQGEEETQYF. CDR3 in DNA: TGTGCAAGTCGCTGTATACACCAAGGGGAGGAAGAGACCCAGTACTTC.

The rearrangement uses TRBV24-1 and TRBJ2-2; 8 bases match TRBD1. The V gene's germline CDR1 is KGHDR and CDR2 SFDVKD. Losses at the gene ends were 9 bases for V and 2 bases for J; bases not matched to a gene: 13. This CDR3 contains 17 residues. CDR3 amino acids: CATGSTTGTGNTGELFF. CDR3 bases: TGTGCCACCGGTTCTACCACCGGGACAGGAAACACCGGGGAGCTGTTTTTT.

To note about this clonotype: This could be a read error, since a much larger clone is one nucleotide away. The V and J genes are TRBV11-2 and TRBJ2-3; D possibly corresponds to TRBD1 (5 bases). V shed 4 bases and J shed 6 bases, with 17 bases lying between them. From germline, CDR1 is SGHAT and CDR2 FQNNGV. The CDR3 spans 15 residues. In nucleotides, the CDR3 is TGTGCCAGCAGCTCTCAGGGAACTGTGAGGGATACGCAGTATTTT. Its translation is CASSSQGTVRDTQYF. Combining the CDR3 with reference TRBV11-2 and TRBJ2-3 gives the whole variable domain EAGVAQSPRYKIIEKRQSVAFWCNPISGHATLYWYQQILGQGPKLLIQFQNNGVVDDSQLPKDRFSAERLKGVDSTLKIQPAKLEDSAVYLCASSSQGTVRDTQYFGPGTRLTVL.

The chain is built from TRBV12-3 or TRBV12-4 and TRBJ1-1, with D perhaps matching TRBD1 (5 bases). The CDR3 has 14 residues. Trimming shortened V by 3 bases and J by 1 base, and 9 bases separated the two germline ends. This chain's CDR3 is CASSFQGGNTEAFF. The CDR3 DNA reads TGTGCCAGCAGTTTTCAGGGAGGGAACACTGAAGCTTTCTTT.

This clonotype was recorded many times. V usage is TRBV15 and J usage is TRBJ1-5; weak D call: TRBD1 (6 bases). Germline-derived CDR1 and CDR2 are LNHNV and YYDKDF (reference sequence). This CDR3 spans 16 amino acids. V was cut by 3 bases and J by 6 bases, with 18 bases left in between. The CDR3 nucleotides read TGTGCCACCAGCAGGGACAAGGGGGGTATGGCTCAGCCCCAGCATTTT. It codes for CATSRDKGGMAQPQHF.

This rearrangement joins TRBV7-8 to TRBJ2-1; D may correspond to TRBD1 or TRBD2 (5 bases each). This CDR3 is 17 amino acids long. The V end was cut by 3 bases, the J end by 3 bases, with 18 bases between. Germline CDR1 SGHVS, CDR2 FQNEAQ. The CDR3 nucleotides read TGTGCCAGCAGCTTGACCCACGGGACCAAAGACTACAATGAGCAGTTCTTC. Protein sequence: CASSLTHGTKDYNEQFF. The variable domain in full, completed from reference TRBV7-8 and TRBJ2-1, reads GAGVSQSPRYKVAKRGQDVALRCDPISGHVSLFWYQQALGQGPEFLTYFQNEAQLDKSGLPSDRFFAERPEGSVSTLKIQRTQQEDSAVYLCASSLTHGTKDYNEQFFGPGTRLTVL.

This clonotype was counted ten times or more. CDR3 sequence reads: CASSQEMAGGYGYTF. CDR3 DNA sequence: TGTGCCAGCAGCCAAGAAATGGCAGGAGGCTATGGCTACACCTTC. The V call is TRBV4-2, the J call TRBJ1-2; D is uncertain. Between the trimmed V and J ends, which lost 0 bases and 4 bases, there was a span of 12 bases. This CDR3 is built from 15 residues. Germline CDR1 LGHNA, CDR2 YNFKEQ.

The J gene is TRBJ2-1, the V gene TRBV6-1, with 7 bases matching TRBD2. Germline V gene sequence: CDR1 MNHNS, CDR2 SASEGT. The CDR3 contains 14 residues. V dropped 6 bases and J dropped 5; count of bases not matched to a gene: 7. The CDR3: CASRSRLADNEQFF. Here the CDR3 DNA reads TGTGCCAGCAGGTCCCGGCTAGCGGACAATGAGCAGTTCTTC.

The chain links TRBV12-3 or TRBV12-4 to TRBJ2-1, with 10 positions matching TRBD2. V lost 1 base, J lost 0 bases, and 6 bases stayed unmatched. The CDR3 contains 18 residues. The CDR3 reads CASSLGTSGMSSYNEQFF. The DNA for the CDR3 is TGTGCCAGCAGTTTAGGGACTAGCGGAATGAGCTCCTACAATGAGCAGTTCTTC.